Listed here are 28 T cell receptor beta chains from one sample, sequenced in a study of shared clonotypes between healthy human individuals. The table came from immunoSEQ multiplex PCR; TCRdb's copy has only in-frame clones and leaves some out. The sample lists 1.4 million to 1.5 million clones, roughly 96% occurring once. Material for sequencing was naive CD4+ T cells sorted from blood. Subset noted: CD45RA+ positively selected. These receptors all come from a man aged 25 to 45 in good health.

The genes are TRBV7-3 and TRBJ2-1; TRBD2 aligns across 7 bases. Trimming cost V 5 bases and J 9 bases; bases outside gene matches: 7. The CDR3 spans 13 residues. CDR1 and CDR2 (germline): SGHTA, FQGTGA. CDR3 in amino acids: CASSPQAGVEQFF. DNA of the CDR3: TGTGCCAGCAGCCCCCAGGCGGGGGTTGAGCAGTTCTTC.

The V gene is TRBV9, the J gene TRBJ2-5; a possible D gene is TRBD1 (7 bases). The CDR3 loop spans 15 amino acids. CDR1 and CDR2 (germline): SGDLS, YYNGEE. V was trimmed by 0 bases and J by 4 bases, leaving 13 bases between them. The CDR3 nucleotides are TGTGCCAGCAGCGTAGAACCAGGGGGGAGAGAGACCCAGTACTTC. Its protein is CASSVEPGGRETQYF.

This chain joins TRBV10-3 and TRBJ2-5; 9 nucleotides align to TRBD2. There are 15 residues in the CDR3. Germline V gives CDR1 ENHRY, CDR2 SYGVKD. Trimming removed 4 bases from V and 1 base from J; junction bases left unmatched: 4. The CDR3 DNA is TGTGCCATCAGTGGCGGGACTAGCAGCCAAGAGACCCAGTACTTC. Translating it yields CAISGGTSSQETQYF.

This chain connects TRBV5-4 to TRBJ1-1; 7 nucleotides align to TRBD1. The germline V gene has CDR1 SGHNT and CDR2 YYREEE (reference sequence). Trimming cost V 4 bases and J 4 bases; bases outside gene matches: 10. CDR3 size: 15 residues. The chain's CDR3 is CASSRLTGVVTEAFF. For the CDR3, the DNA is TGTGCCAGCAGCCGTCTCACAGGGGTGGTCACTGAAGCTTTCTTT.

This sequence joins TRBV18 and TRBJ2-7, with 11 bases matching TRBD2. The CDR3 has 17 residues. Germline V lookup: CDR1 KGHSH, CDR2 LQKENI. V dropped 6 bases and J dropped 3; count of bases not matched to a gene: 13. CDR3 nucleotide sequence: TGTGCCAGCTCGCCGACTAGCGGGAATATCCCGGGCTACGAGCAGTACTTC. It translates to CASSPTSGNIPGYEQYF.

The chain uses TRBV11-2 and TRBJ2-2; 12 positions agree with TRBD2. This CDR3 has 19 amino acids. The trim removed 2 bases at V and 2 bases at J, leaving 9 bases unmatched. Germline loops: CDR1 SGHAT, CDR2 FQNNGV. This CDR3 is CASSLYPSGRARNTGELFF. The CDR3 DNA is TGTGCCAGCAGCTTATACCCTAGCGGGAGGGCCCGAAACACCGGGGAGCTGTTTTTT.

The J gene is TRBJ2-1, the V gene TRBV5-1, with D perhaps assigned TRBD1 or TRBD2 (5 bases each). CDR3 size: 14 residues. The germline gives CDR1 SGHRS, CDR2 YFSETQ. The V end was cut by 4 bases, the J end by 7 bases, with 15 bases between. CDR3 residues: CASSHDGARNEQFF. The CDR3 bases are TGCGCCAGCAGCCACGACGGGGCGAGGAATGAGCAGTTCTTC.

J is TRBJ2-2 and V is TRBV27; no definite D call. The V gene lost 5 bases and the J gene lost 1 base, with 17 bases spanning the gap. The CDR3 length is 17 residues. In germline, CDR1 is MNHEY, CDR2 SMNVEV (reference sequence). This chain's CDR3 is CASSINILTKNTGELFF. CDR3 DNA: TGTGCCAGCAGTATAAACATCTTGACCAAGAACACCGGGGAGCTGTTTTTT.

V gene TRBV11-2 combines with J gene TRBJ1-2; tentatively, D is TRBD1 (5 bases). The CDR3 contains 15 residues. The germline gives CDR1 SGHAT, CDR2 FQNNGV. The ends were cut back, 1 base at V and 9 bases at J, with 18 bases in the middle. The CDR3 bases are TGTGCCAGCAGCTTAGGTGCAGGGATGCCGAGTAGCTACACCTTC. Its translation is CASSLGAGMPSSYTF. The full variable domain, with the rest looked up from reference TRBV11-2 and TRBJ1-2, is EAGVAQSPRYKIIEKRQSVAFWCNPISGHATLYWYQQILGQGPKLLIQFQNNGVVDDSQLPKDRFSAERLKGVDSTLKIQPAKLEDSAVYLCASSLGAGMPSSYTFGSGTRLTVV.

This clone was found once. This chain connects TRBV9 to TRBJ2-7, with a weak D call TRBD1 (6 bases). From germline, CDR1 is SGDLS and CDR2 YYNGEE. Trimming shortened V by 3 bases and J by 5 bases, and 15 bases separated the two germline ends. The CDR3 consists of 14 residues. The DNA for the CDR3 is TGTGCCAGCAGCGCCCGGGACACTGGCCACGAGCAGTACTTC. Amino acid sequence: CASSARDTGHEQYF.

The rearrangement joins TRBV19 to TRBJ2-7; 8 bases line up with TRBD1. V was pared by 2 bases and J by 5 bases, with 8 bases of the junction left unmatched. The germline CDR1 and CDR2 sequences are LNHDA and SQIVND (reference sequence). The CDR3 totals 15 residues. The chain's CDR3 is CASSIFGTGVDEQYF. CDR3 nucleotides: TGTGCCAGTAGTATATTTGGGACAGGTGTCGACGAGCAGTACTTC.

This clone was recorded only once. V usage is TRBV25-1 and J usage is TRBJ1-2; TRBD1 matches 9 bases. The CDR3 is 14 amino acids. V gave up 4 bases and J gave up 7 bases; unmatched junction bases: 7. Germline lookup yields CDR1 MGHDK and CDR2 SYGVNS. CDR3 in amino acids: CASSGVGQGPGYTF. The CDR3 DNA is TGTGCCAGCAGTGGGGTCGGACAGGGGCCTGGCTACACCTTC.

The chain joins TRBV28 to TRBJ2-3; 12 bases are a match to TRBD2. Germline trimming cut 4 bases from V and 3 bases from J; bases unmatched to any gene: 5. This CDR3 comprises 16 residues. Per germline, CDR1 MDHEN and CDR2 SYDVKM. The CDR3 region has the DNA TGTGCCAGCAGTTCTCCTACTAGCGGGGGGACAGATACGCAGTATTTT. Translating it yields CASSSPTSGGTDTQYF.

This sequence joins TRBV10-1 and TRBJ2-1; TRBD1 matches 9 bases. This CDR3 comprises 12 residues. CDR1 is WNHNN and CDR2 is SYGVQD in the germline V gene (reference sequence). The V and J ends lost 4 bases and 10 bases, in that order; junction bases with no gene match: 2. The CDR3 here is CASSGDREEQFF. The DNA of the CDR3 is TGCGCCAGCAGTGGGGACAGGGAGGAGCAGTTCTTC.

The CDR3 spells CASSLLQEGNTIYF. The CDR3 region has the DNA TGTGCCAGCAGCTTGTTACAGGAAGGAAACACCATATATTTT. This chain joins TRBV5-6 and TRBJ1-3, with D perhaps TRBD1 (5 bases). Germline-derived CDR1 and CDR2 are SGHDT and YYEEEE. The CDR3 spans 14 residues. V was clipped by 1 base and J by 4 bases, with 9 bases between them.

CDR3 coding DNA: TGTGCCAGCAGTTTATTGGGATACAATGAAAAACTGTTTTTT. The encoded protein is CASSLLGYNEKLFF. The chain links TRBV28 to TRBJ1-4; D is uncertain. Looked up from germline, CDR1 is MDHEN and CDR2 is SYDVKM. V shed 1 base and J shed 5 bases, with 8 bases lying between them. The CDR3 is made up of 14 amino acids.

The chain recombines TRBV7-2 with TRBJ2-7; D ambiguous. Germline CDR1 is SGHTA and CDR2 is FQGNSA. There are 14 residues in the CDR3. The V end was cut by 5 bases, the J end by 2 bases, with 13 bases between. The CDR3, as DNA: TGTGCCAGCAGCAGTCTACTGGGCCCCTACGAGCAGTACTTC. Translation gives CASSSLLGPYEQYF.

The chain uses TRBV7-9 and TRBJ2-1, with 7 bases that match TRBD1. CDR3 length: 16 residues. Per the germline V gene, CDR1 is SEHNR and CDR2 is FQNEAQ (reference sequence). The J segment lost 2 bases and the V segment lost 5 bases, leaving 9 bases of the junction unmatched. Here the CDR3 reads CASSPRTGAAYNEQFF. As DNA, the CDR3 is TGTGCCAGCAGCCCTCGAACAGGGGCAGCCTACAATGAGCAGTTCTTC. Full variable domain (remainder filled in from reference TRBV7-9 and TRBJ2-1): DTGVSQNPRHKITKRGQNVTFRCDPISEHNRLYWYRQTLGQGPEFLTYFQNEAQLEKSRLLSDRFSAERPKGSFSTLEIQRTEQGDSAMYLCASSPRTGAAYNEQFFGPGTRLTVL.

The chain has TRBV15 and TRBJ2-1, with 7 bases fitting TRBD2. J lost 4 bases, V lost 6 bases, and 9 bases had no gene match. Germline CDR1 reads LNHNV; CDR2 reads YYDKDF (reference sequence). This CDR3 spans 15 amino acids. The CDR3 here is CATRAGGGVYNEQFF. CDR3 bases: TGTGCCACCAGGGCCGGGGGAGGGGTATACAATGAGCAGTTCTTC.

V gene TRBV7-7 combines with J gene TRBJ2-1, with D perhaps TRBD1 or TRBD2 (5 bases each). The CDR3 contains 14 residues. CDR1 is SSHAT, CDR2 FNYEAQ, per germline (reference sequence). The germline V and J ends were trimmed by 5 bases and 4 bases, with 12 bases remaining between them. CDR3 region: CASSPGTGYNEQFF. The CDR3 coding sequence is TGTGCCAGCAGCCCAGGGACGGGATACAATGAGCAGTTCTTC.

With respect to this clone: This CDR3 is also generated by other DNA sequences in the sample. This sequence joins TRBV28 and TRBJ2-1; D might be TRBD2 (6 bases). The CDR3 runs 12 residues. Germline values: CDR1 MDHEN, CDR2 SYDVKM. V was trimmed by 2 bases and J by 9 bases, leaving 8 bases between them. In DNA, the CDR3 is TGTGCCAGCAGTTTAAGACTAGGTGAGCAGTTCTTC. Its protein is CASSLRLGEQFF.

The chain joins TRBV6-1 to TRBJ2-2; 7 positions agree with TRBD1. The CDR3 consists of 19 residues. V shed 4 bases, J shed 4 bases, and the junction held 18 bases outside the gene matches. Germline CDR1 is MNHNS and CDR2 is SASEGT. CDR3 DNA: TGTGCCAGCAGTGTGGAAGGGGGCGAGCGCTACTTTGGCACCGGGGAGCTGTTTTTT. This codes for CASSVEGGERYFGTGELFF.

This clone was seen only once. The chain joins TRBV6-6 to TRBJ2-7, with 9 bases lining up with TRBD2. V trimming: 6 bases; J trimming: 3 bases; junction bases outside the gene matches: 3. Germline V gives CDR1 MNHNY, CDR2 SVGAGI (reference sequence). This CDR3 region has 13 residues. CDR3 sequence reads: CASRLAGDYEQYF. In nucleotides, the CDR3 is TGTGCCAGCAGATTAGCGGGAGACTACGAGCAGTACTTC.

The rearrangement links TRBV14 to TRBJ2-7; maybe TRBD2 (5 bases). The V and J ends lost 4 bases and 7 bases respectively, with 14 bases between them. The CDR3 covers 13 residues. Germline-derived CDR1 and CDR2 are SGHDN and FVKESK. The CDR3: CASSREITAEQYF. DNA of the CDR3: TGTGCCAGCAGCCGGGAGATCACTGCAGAGCAGTACTTC.

The V call is TRBV18, the J call TRBJ1-4, with D maybe TRBD1 (5 bases). The ends were cut back, 1 base at V and 7 bases at J, with 13 bases in the middle. CDR1 is KGHSH, CDR2 LQKENI, per germline. CDR3 length: 15 amino acids. CDR3 coding DNA: TGTGCCAGCTCACCACGCGCCAGGGTGGGTGAAAAACTGTTTTTT. Encoded protein: CASSPRARVGEKLFF.

The V gene is TRBV7-3, the J gene TRBJ2-1, with D perhaps TRBD1 or TRBD2 (5 bases each). This CDR3 is 16 amino acids long. Germline V CDR1 and CDR2: SGHTA, FQGTGA. The V and J ends lost 1 base and 6 bases respectively, with 16 bases between them. As DNA, the CDR3 is TGTGCCAGCAGCTTAATGGGAGAGCACAGGCCCAATGAGCAGTTCTTC. It yields the protein CASSLMGEHRPNEQFF.

The chain couples TRBV7-6 to TRBJ2-5; D is perhaps TRBD2 (5 bases). Trimming took off 5 bases at V and 4 bases at J, with 14 bases between the two ends. The CDR3 contains 14 residues. Looked up from germline, CDR1 is SGHVS and CDR2 is FNYEAQ. This chain's CDR3 is CASSTTGSGETQYF. Here the CDR3 DNA reads TGTGCCAGCAGCACGACGGGAAGTGGAGAGACCCAGTACTTC.

Comment on this clone: The sample contains more than one DNA sequence encoding this CDR3. The rearrangement joins TRBV5-6 to TRBJ1-1; tentatively, D is TRBD1 (5 bases). The germline CDR1 and CDR2 sequences are SGHDT and YYEEEE. This CDR3 spans 14 amino acids. V lost 0 bases, J lost 5 bases, and 11 bases lay in between. CDR3 protein: CASSLGGGGTEAFF. The DNA for the CDR3 is TGTGCCAGCAGCTTGGGGGGCGGTGGGACTGAAGCTTTCTTT.